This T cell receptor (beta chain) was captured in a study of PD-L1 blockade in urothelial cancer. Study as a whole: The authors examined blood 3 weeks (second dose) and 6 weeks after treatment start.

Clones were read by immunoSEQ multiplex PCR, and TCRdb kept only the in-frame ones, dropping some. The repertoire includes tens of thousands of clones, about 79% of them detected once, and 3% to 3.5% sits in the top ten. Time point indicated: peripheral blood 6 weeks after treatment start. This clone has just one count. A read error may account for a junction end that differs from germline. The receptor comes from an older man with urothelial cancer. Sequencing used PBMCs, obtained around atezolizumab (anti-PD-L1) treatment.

The CDR3 nucleotides are TGTGCTAGCAGCCCCCCGGGACTAGCGGCTAATGAGCAGTTCTTC. Amino acids: CASSPPGLAANEQFF. The chain recombines TRBV7-7 with TRBJ2-1, with 11 bases aligning to TRBD2. The length of the CDR3 is 15 residues. From germline, CDR1 is SSHAT and CDR2 FNYEAQ (reference sequence).